This entry is about one TCR beta chain. These data originate in a study of OX40 agonist ivuxolimab in advanced cancers. Study summary: Melanoma, hepatocellular carcinoma, head and neck or renal cell cancer occurred in dose-escalation patients.

Blood got drawn at baseline, again on cycle 4 day 1, and then on cycle 7 day 1. Trimming cost V 7 bases and J 2 bases, with 6 bases left between them. This CDR3 region has 12 residues. Germline-derived CDR1 and CDR2 are SGHVS and FQNEAQ. Assay used: immunoSEQ multiplex PCR; TCRdb lists only in-frame clones, some missing. The repertoire has 40,000 to 65,000 clones, 84% of them found once; the top ten carry around 4.3%. The genes are TRBV7-8 and TRBJ1-3; D ambiguous. The input for sequencing was CD4+ or CD8+ T cells sorted from blood, taken in a trial of the OX40 agonist ivuxolimab. The clonotype comes from an adult with an advanced solid tumor such as melanoma, head and neck, liver or kidney cancer. The CDR3 here is CASKVPGNTIYF. CDR3 DNA sequence: TGTGCCAGCAAGGTCCCTGGAAACACCATATATTTT.